The rows below give T cell receptor beta chains drawn from one sample of a study of brain T cells in children with intractable seizures. The protocol was immunoSEQ multiplex PCR, while the TCRdb copy is restricted to in-frame clones and leaves out a portion. The sample carries fewer than 85,000 clones, about 92% recorded once. The input for sequencing was peripheral blood, taken at surgery. The receptors were gathered from a boy younger than two with tuberous sclerosis and intractable seizures. The CDR3 runs from the conserved cysteine through the conserved F or W. A D gene is named only where the DNA matches it firmly. The size field is filled for only some rows; it gives once, few, many or a size class.

j_call: TRBJ1-4
clone_size: -
v_call: TRBV29-1
d_call: -
cdr3_nt: TGCAGCGTTCTGGGAGTGGGGGGAGGTGAAAAACTGTTTTTT
cdr3_aa: CSVLGVGGGEKLFF

j_call: TRBJ2-2
clone_size: -
v_call: TRBV5-4
d_call: TRBD1
cdr3_nt: TGTGCCAGCAGCTCCGGGACAGGGGCCGGGGAGCTGTTTTTT
cdr3_aa: CASSSGTGAGELFF

j_call: TRBJ1-2
clone_size: -
v_call: TRBV4-2
d_call: TRBD1
cdr3_nt: TGTGCCAGCAGCCAAGAGAACAGGGGGCTTCCTAACTATGGCTACACCTTC
cdr3_aa: CASSQENRGLPNYGYTF

j_call: TRBJ2-1
clone_size: -
v_call: TRBV10-2
d_call: TRBD2
cdr3_nt: TGCGCCAGCAGAGCAGGGACTAGCGGGGGCAATGAGCAGTTCTTC
cdr3_aa: CASRAGTSGGNEQFF

j_call: TRBJ2-7
clone_size: -
v_call: TRBV5-1
d_call: -
cdr3_nt: TGCGCCAGCAGCTTGGGACAGTCACCCTACGAGCAGTACTTC
cdr3_aa: CASSLGQSPYEQYF

j_call: TRBJ1-3
clone_size: -
v_call: TRBV6-5
d_call: -
cdr3_nt: TGTGCCAGCAGTTACTCGTTAACAGGAGGAAACACCATATATTTT
cdr3_aa: CASSYSLTGGNTIYF

j_call: TRBJ2-7
clone_size: -
v_call: TRBV28
d_call: -
cdr3_nt: TGTGCCAGCAGTTTGGTTTACGGCTACGAGCAGTACTTC
cdr3_aa: CASSLVYGYEQYF

j_call: TRBJ2-6
clone_size: -
v_call: TRBV7-3
d_call: -
cdr3_nt: TGTGCCAGCAGCTTTGGTCCCCCCGAGGCCAACGTCCTGACTTTC
cdr3_aa: CASSFGPPEANVLTF

j_call: TRBJ2-5
clone_size: -
v_call: TRBV10-1
d_call: -
cdr3_nt: TGCGCCAGCAGTGAGAGCGGAGGTGGGGAGACCCAGTACTTC
cdr3_aa: CASSESGGGETQYF

j_call: TRBJ1-4
clone_size: -
v_call: TRBV5-5
d_call: -
cdr3_nt: TGTGCCAGCAGCTTGGCCGGGGGCCCCTATGAAAAACTGTTTTTT
cdr3_aa: CASSLAGGPYEKLFF

j_call: TRBJ2-4
clone_size: -
v_call: TRBV2
d_call: -
cdr3_nt: TGTGCCAGCGGGTTGTTCGTCAAAAACATTCAGTACTTC
cdr3_aa: CASGLFVKNIQYF

j_call: TRBJ2-7
clone_size: few
v_call: TRBV9
d_call: TRBD1
cdr3_nt: TGTGCCAGCAGCGTAGGGACAGGGGGCGAGCAGTACTTC
cdr3_aa: CASSVGTGGEQYF

j_call: TRBJ2-7
clone_size: -
v_call: TRBV27
d_call: -
cdr3_nt: TGTGCCAGCAGTTTATCCGCGGCCGCGAACGAGCAGTACTTC
cdr3_aa: CASSLSAAANEQYF

j_call: TRBJ1-2
clone_size: once
v_call: TRBV3-1/TRBV3-2
d_call: -
cdr3_nt: TGTGCCAGCAGCCAGGGGCGGGGCTACACCTTC
cdr3_aa: CASSQGRGYTF

j_call: TRBJ2-7
clone_size: -
v_call: TRBV6-5
d_call: -
cdr3_nt: TGTGCCAGCAGTTACTCGACCGGGCTCGAGCAGTACTTC
cdr3_aa: CASSYSTGLEQYF

j_call: TRBJ1-1
clone_size: -
v_call: TRBV25-1
d_call: -
cdr3_nt: TGTGCCAGCAGTGACACAGGGAGTAGAGCTTTCTTT
cdr3_aa: CASSDTGSRAFF

j_call: TRBJ2-2
clone_size: -
v_call: TRBV27
d_call: TRBD1
cdr3_nt: TGTGCCAGCAGAGGGGGACAGGGGAACACCGGGGAGCTGTTTTTT
cdr3_aa: CASRGGQGNTGELFF

j_call: TRBJ2-3
clone_size: -
v_call: TRBV7-9
d_call: TRBD2
cdr3_nt: TGTGCCAGCAGCGAGAGACTAGCGGGGGGGCCTGCAGATACGCAGTATTTT
cdr3_aa: CASSERLAGGPADTQYF

j_call: TRBJ2-7
clone_size: -
v_call: TRBV5-4
d_call: -
cdr3_nt: TGTGCCAGCAGTTCAATACAGACCTACGAGCAGTACTTC
cdr3_aa: CASSSIQTYEQYF

j_call: TRBJ2-7
clone_size: -
v_call: TRBV2
d_call: TRBD2
cdr3_nt: TGTGCCAGCAGGGGAGAACTAGCGGGAAACTACGAGCAGTACTTC
cdr3_aa: CASRGELAGNYEQYF